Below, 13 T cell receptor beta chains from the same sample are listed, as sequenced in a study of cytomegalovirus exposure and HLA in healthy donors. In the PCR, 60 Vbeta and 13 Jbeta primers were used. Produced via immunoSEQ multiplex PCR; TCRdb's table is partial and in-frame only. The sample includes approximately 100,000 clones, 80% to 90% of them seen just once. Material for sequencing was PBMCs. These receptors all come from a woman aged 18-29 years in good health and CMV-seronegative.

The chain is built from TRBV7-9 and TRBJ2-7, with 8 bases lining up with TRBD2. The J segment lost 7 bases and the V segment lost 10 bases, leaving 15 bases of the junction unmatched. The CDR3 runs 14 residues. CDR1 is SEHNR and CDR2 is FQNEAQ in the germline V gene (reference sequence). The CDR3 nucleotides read TGTGCCACCGGTCGGGGGGGGATTGTGGGGGAGCAGTACTTC. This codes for CATGRGGIVGEQYF. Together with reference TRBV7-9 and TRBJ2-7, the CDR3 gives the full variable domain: DTGVSQNPRHKITKRGQNVTFRCDPISEHNRLYWYRQTLGQGPEFLTYFQNEAQLEKSRLLSDRFSAERPKGSFSTLEIQRTEQGDSAMYLCATGRGGIVGEQYFGPGTRLTVT.

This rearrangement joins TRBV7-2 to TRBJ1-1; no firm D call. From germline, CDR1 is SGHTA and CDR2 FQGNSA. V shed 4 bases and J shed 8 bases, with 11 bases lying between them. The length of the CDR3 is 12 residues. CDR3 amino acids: CASSSVGREAFF. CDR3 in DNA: TGTGCCAGCAGCTCGGTCGGCAGGGAAGCTTTCTTT.

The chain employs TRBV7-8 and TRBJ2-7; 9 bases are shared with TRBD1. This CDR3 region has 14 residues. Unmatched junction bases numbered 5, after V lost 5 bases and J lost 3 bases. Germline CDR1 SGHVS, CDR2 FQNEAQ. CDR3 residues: CASSQQGAGYEQYF. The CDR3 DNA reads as TGTGCCAGCAGCCAACAGGGGGCGGGCTACGAGCAGTACTTC. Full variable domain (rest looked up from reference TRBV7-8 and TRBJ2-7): GAGVSQSPRYKVAKRGQDVALRCDPISGHVSLFWYQQALGQGPEFLTYFQNEAQLDKSGLPSDRFFAERPEGSVSTLKIQRTQQEDSAVYLCASSQQGAGYEQYFGPGTRLTVT.

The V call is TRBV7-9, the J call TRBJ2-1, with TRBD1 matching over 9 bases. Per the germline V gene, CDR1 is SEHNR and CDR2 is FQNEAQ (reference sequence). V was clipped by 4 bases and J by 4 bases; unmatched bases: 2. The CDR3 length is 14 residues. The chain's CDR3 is CASSSDRGYNEQFF. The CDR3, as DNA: TGTGCCAGCAGCTCCGACAGGGGGTACAATGAGCAGTTCTTC.

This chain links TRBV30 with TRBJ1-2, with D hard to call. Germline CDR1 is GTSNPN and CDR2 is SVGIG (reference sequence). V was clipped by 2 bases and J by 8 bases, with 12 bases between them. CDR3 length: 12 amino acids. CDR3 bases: TGTGCCTGGAGTAACCAGGTGATCGGCTACACCTTC. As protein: CAWSNQVIGYTF. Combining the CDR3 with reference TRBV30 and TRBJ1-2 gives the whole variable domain SQTIHQWPATLVQPVGSPLSLECTVEGTSNPNLYWYRQAAGRGLQLLFYSVGIGQISSEVPQNLSASRPQDRQFILSSKKLLLSDSGFYLCAWSNQVIGYTFGSGTRLTVV.

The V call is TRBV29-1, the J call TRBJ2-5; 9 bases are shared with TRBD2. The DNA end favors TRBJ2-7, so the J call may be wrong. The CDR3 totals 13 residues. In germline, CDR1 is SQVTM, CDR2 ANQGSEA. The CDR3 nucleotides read TGCAGCGTGAATAGCGGGAGTTTGTACGAGCAGTACTTC. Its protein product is CSVNSGSLYEQYF.

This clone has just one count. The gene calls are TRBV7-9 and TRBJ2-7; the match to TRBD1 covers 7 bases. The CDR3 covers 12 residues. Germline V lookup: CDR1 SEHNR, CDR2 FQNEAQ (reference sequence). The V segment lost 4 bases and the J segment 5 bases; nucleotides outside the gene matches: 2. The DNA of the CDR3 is TGTGCCAGCAGCTACACAGGGGACGAGCAGTACTTC. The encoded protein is CASSYTGDEQYF.

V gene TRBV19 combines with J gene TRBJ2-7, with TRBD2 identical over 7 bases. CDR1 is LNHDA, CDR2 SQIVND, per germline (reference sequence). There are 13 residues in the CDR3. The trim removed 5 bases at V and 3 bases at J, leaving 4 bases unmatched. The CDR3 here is CASSAGDRYEQYF. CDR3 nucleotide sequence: TGTGCCAGTAGTGCGGGGGACCGCTACGAGCAGTACTTC.

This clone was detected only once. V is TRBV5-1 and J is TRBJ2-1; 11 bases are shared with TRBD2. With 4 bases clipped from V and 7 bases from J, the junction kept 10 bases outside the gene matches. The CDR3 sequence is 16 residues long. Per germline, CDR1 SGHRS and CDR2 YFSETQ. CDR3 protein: CASSQNSGGVWNEQFF. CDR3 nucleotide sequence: TGCGCCAGCAGCCAGAATAGCGGGGGGGTGTGGAATGAGCAGTTCTTC.

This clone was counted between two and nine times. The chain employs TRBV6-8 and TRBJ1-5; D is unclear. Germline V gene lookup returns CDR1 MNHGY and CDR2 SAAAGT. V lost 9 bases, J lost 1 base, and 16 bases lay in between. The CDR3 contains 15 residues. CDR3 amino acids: CASSGFPRSNQPQHF. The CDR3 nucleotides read TGTGCCAGTTCGGGGTTCCCCAGGAGCAATCAGCCCCAGCATTTT.

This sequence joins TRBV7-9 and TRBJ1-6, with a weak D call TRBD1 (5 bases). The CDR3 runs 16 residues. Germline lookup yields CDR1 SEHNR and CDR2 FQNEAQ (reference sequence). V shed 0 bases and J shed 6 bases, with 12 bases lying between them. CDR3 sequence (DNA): TGTGCCAGCAGCTTAGCCGGGACTGTGATTAATTCACCCCTCCACTTT. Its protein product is CASSLAGTVINSPLHF.

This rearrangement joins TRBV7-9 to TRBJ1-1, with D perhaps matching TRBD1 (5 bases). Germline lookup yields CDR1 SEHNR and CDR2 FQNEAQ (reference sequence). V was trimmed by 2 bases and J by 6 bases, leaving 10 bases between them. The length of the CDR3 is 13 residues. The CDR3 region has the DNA TGTGCCAGCAGCTTAAGGGGATACGCTGAAGCTTTCTTT. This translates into CASSLRGYAEAFF.

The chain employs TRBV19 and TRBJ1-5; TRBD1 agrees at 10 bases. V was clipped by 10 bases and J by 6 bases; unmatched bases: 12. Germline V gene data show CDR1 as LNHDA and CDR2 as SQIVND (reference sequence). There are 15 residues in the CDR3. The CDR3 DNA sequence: TGTGCCACCAAAACGGCCCGGGACAGGGGTCAGCCCCAGCATTTT. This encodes CATKTARDRGQPQHF. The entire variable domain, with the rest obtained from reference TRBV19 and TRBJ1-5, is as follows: DGGITQSPKYLFRKEGQNVTLSCEQNLNHDAMYWYRQDPGQGLRLIYYSQIVNDFQKGDIAEGYSVSREKKESFPLTVTSAQKNPTAFYLCATKTARDRGQPQHFGDGTRLSIL.